These 8 T cell receptor beta chains share one sample of origin, sequenced in a study of identical twins. MiXCR, run by TCRdb on the 5' RACE reads, gives a single entry per CDR3 protein. The sample includes 400,000 to 500,000 distinct CDR3 sequences, less than 20% of them seen just once. Sequencing was carried out using naive T cells sorted from blood. Receptors were obtained from a man between 50 and 59 years old in good health.

Points on this clonotype: A much more abundant neighbour one base away suggests this may be a read error. V and J are TRBV29-1 and TRBJ2-3, with 7 bases that match TRBD2. The V and J ends lost 5 bases and 2 bases, in that order; junction bases with no gene match: 10. The CDR3 length is 15 residues. Germline V gene data show CDR1 as SQVTM and CDR2 as ANQGSEA. This chain's CDR3 is CSVTGPAGSTDTQYF. The CDR3 DNA sequence: TGCAGCGTTACAGGACCAGCGGGATCCACAGATACGCAGTATTTT.

This clonotype was counted at least ten times. The chain couples TRBV5-1 to TRBJ2-7, with TRBD1 identical over 10 bases. With V trimmed by 3 bases and J by 0 bases, 3 bases remained unmatched. This CDR3 has 15 amino acids. Germline V gene lookup returns CDR1 SGHRS and CDR2 YFSETQ. The CDR3 DNA follows: TGCGCCAGCAGCTGGGGACAGGGGAACTCCTACGAGCAGTACTTC. The encoded protein is CASSWGQGNSYEQYF.

This sequence joins TRBV5-1 and TRBJ2-7; maybe TRBD1 (6 bases). CDR1 and CDR2 (germline): SGHRS, YFSETQ. Trimming left V 5 bases short and J 0 bases short, with 15 bases between. The CDR3 is 15 residues long. This CDR3 reads CASRPGQHLSYEQYF. DNA of the CDR3: TGCGCCAGCAGACCAGGACAGCATCTCTCCTACGAGCAGTACTTC. Combining the CDR3 with reference TRBV5-1 and TRBJ2-7 gives the whole variable domain KAGVTQTPRYLIKTRGQQVTLSCSPISGHRSVSWYQQTPGQGLQFLFEYFSETQRNKGNFPGRFSGRQFSNSRSEMNVSTLELGDSALYLCASRPGQHLSYEQYFGPGTRLTVT.

This clonotype was detected a few times. The genes are TRBV6-6 and TRBJ2-3; maybe TRBD1 (6 bases). There are 11 residues in the CDR3. V was shortened by 5 bases and J by 10 bases, with 10 bases between the two germline ends. The germline V gene has CDR1 MNHNY and CDR2 SVGAGI (reference sequence). The CDR3 DNA reads as TGTGCCAGCAGTCAGGCAGGGGCGCAGTATTTT. Encoded protein: CASSQAGAQYF.

This clonotype has a handful of counts. The chain is built from TRBV20-1 and TRBJ2-7, with D maybe TRBD1 (6 bases). V lost 7 bases and J lost 3, with 16 bases in between. Germline-derived CDR1 and CDR2 are DFQATT and SNEGSKA (reference sequence). The CDR3 is 13 amino acids. CDR3 region: CSVARTDLYEQYF. DNA of the CDR3: TGCAGTGTCGCGCGGACAGACCTCTACGAGCAGTACTTC.

This clonotype was seen at least ten times. The chain links TRBV7-9 to TRBJ2-7, with 13 bases lining up with TRBD2. CDR1 and CDR2 from the germline V gene are SEHNR and FQNEAQ (reference sequence). The V and J ends lost 4 bases and 2 bases, in that order; junction bases with no gene match: 2. There are 15 residues in the CDR3. Written as DNA, the CDR3 is TGTGCCAGCAGCTCCGGACTAGCGGGAGCCTACGAGCAGTACTTC. Translating gives CASSSGLAGAYEQYF. The full variable domain, completed using reference TRBV7-9 and TRBJ2-7, is DTGVSQNPRHKITKRGQNVTFRCDPISEHNRLYWYRQTLGQGPEFLTYFQNEAQLEKSRLLSDRFSAERPKGSFSTLEIQRTEQGDSAMYLCASSSGLAGAYEQYFGPGTRLTVT.

The table lists this clonotype with many counts. This chain joins TRBV19 and TRBJ1-3, with D maybe TRBD1 (6 bases). The V and J ends lost 5 bases and 0 bases respectively, with 11 bases between them. Germline values: CDR1 LNHDA, CDR2 SQIVND (reference sequence). This CDR3 comprises 15 residues. CDR3 amino acids: CASSPWDISGNTIYF. The CDR3 nucleotides are TGTGCCAGTAGTCCCTGGGACATCTCTGGAAACACCATATATTTT.

There are many counts of this clonotype. The rearrangement joins TRBV5-4 to TRBJ1-6, with D perhaps matching TRBD1 (5 bases). CDR1 is SGHNT, CDR2 YYREEE, per germline (reference sequence). The CDR3 consists of 19 residues. Trimming removed 0 bases from V and 0 bases from J, with 16 bases in between. The CDR3 reads CASSLAGSSKTSYNSPLHF. The CDR3 DNA reads as TGTGCCAGCAGCTTGGCAGGGTCCTCCAAAACCTCCTATAATTCACCCCTCCACTTT.